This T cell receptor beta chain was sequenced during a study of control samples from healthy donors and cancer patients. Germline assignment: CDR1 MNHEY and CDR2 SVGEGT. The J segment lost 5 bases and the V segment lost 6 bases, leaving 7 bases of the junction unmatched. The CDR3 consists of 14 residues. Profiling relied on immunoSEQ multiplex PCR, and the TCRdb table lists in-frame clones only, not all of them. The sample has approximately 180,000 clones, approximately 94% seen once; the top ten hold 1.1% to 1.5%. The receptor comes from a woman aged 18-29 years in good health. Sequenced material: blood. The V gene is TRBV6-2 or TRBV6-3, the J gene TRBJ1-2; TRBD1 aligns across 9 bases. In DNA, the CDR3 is TGTGCCAGCAGGCCTGGACAGGGGTGGTATGGCTACACCTTC. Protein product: CASRPGQGWYGYTF.